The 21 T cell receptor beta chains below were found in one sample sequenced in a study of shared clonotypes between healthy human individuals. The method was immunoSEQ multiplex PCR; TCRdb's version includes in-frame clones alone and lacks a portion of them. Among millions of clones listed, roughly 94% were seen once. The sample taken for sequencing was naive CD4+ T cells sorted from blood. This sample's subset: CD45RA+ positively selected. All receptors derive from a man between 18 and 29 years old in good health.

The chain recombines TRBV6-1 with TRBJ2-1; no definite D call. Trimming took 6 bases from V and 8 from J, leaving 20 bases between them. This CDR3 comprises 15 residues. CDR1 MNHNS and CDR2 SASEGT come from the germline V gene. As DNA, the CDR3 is TGTGCCAGCAGGGATGACGTCCGTCCAAGGGATGAGCAGTTCTTC. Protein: CASRDDVRPRDEQFF.

CDR3 protein: CASSLVQGVQETQYF. CDR3 coding DNA: TGTGCCAGCAGCTTAGTACAGGGAGTCCAAGAGACCCAGTACTTC. V gene TRBV7-9 combines with J gene TRBJ2-5, with D possibly being TRBD1 (6 bases). The CDR3 runs to 15 residues. With 1 base removed from V and 1 base from J, the gap between germline ends came to 10 bases. Germline CDR1 is SEHNR and CDR2 is FQNEAQ (reference sequence).

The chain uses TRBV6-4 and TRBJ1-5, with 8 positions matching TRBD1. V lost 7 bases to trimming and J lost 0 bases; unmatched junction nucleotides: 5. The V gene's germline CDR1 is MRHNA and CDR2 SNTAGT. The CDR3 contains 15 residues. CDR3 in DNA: TGTGCCAGCATAGACAGGGGCCTTAGCAATCAGCCCCAGCATTTT. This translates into CASIDRGLSNQPQHF.

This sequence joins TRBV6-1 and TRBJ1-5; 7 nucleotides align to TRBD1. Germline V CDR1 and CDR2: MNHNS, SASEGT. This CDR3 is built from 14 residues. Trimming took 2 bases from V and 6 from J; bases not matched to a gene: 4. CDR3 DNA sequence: TGTGCCAGCAGTGAAACAGGGGCAGGTCAGCCCCAGCATTTT. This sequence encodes CASSETGAGQPQHF.

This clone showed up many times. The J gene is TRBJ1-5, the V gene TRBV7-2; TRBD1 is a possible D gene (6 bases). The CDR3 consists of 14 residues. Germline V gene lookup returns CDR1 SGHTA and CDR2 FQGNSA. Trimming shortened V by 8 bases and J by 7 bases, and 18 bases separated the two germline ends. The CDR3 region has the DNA TGTGCCAGCCTCGAAGGGGGGGGACGCCAGCCCCAGCATTTT. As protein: CASLEGGGRQPQHF. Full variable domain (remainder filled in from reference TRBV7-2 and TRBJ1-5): GAGVSQSPSNKVTEKGKDVELRCDPISGHTALYWYRQSLGQGLEFLIYFQGNSAPDKSGLPSDRFSAERTGGSVSTLTIQRTQQEDSAVYLCASLEGGGRQPQHFGDGTRLSIL.

The CDR3 sequence: CARSWGLAGPKTQYF. CDR3 nucleotides: TGTGCCAGAAGCTGGGGACTAGCGGGGCCAAAGACCCAGTACTTC. The chain joins TRBV5-3 to TRBJ2-5, with 13 positions matching TRBD2. TRBV5-3 falls under the ORF class, with uncertain function. The junction had 5 bases not matched to a gene; V was cut back by 3 bases and J by 6 bases. The CDR3 contains 15 residues.

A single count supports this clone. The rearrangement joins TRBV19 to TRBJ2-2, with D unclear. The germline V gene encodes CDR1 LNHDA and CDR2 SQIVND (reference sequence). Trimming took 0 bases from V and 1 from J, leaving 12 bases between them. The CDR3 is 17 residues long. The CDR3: CASSIDGLRGNTGELFF. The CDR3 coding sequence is TGTGCCAGTAGTATAGACGGGCTACGAGGGAACACCGGGGAGCTGTTTTTT.

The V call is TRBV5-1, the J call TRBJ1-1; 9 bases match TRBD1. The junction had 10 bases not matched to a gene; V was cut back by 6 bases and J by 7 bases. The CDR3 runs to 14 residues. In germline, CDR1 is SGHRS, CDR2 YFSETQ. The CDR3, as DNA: TGCGCCAGCAACCCTCTAGGACAGGGGAATGAAGCTTTCTTT. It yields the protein CASNPLGQGNEAFF.

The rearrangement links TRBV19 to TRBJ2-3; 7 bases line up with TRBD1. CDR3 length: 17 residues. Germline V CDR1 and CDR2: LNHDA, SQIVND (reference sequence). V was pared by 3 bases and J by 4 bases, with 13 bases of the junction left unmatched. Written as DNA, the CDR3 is TGTGCCAGTAGTATCGGCCCGGGACAGCGTGCCCCAGATACGCAGTATTTT. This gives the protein CASSIGPGQRAPDTQYF.

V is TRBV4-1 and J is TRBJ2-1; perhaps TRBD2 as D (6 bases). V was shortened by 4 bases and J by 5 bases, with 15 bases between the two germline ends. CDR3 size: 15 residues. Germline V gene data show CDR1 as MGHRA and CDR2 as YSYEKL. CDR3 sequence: CASSLHSGPNNEQFF. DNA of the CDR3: TGCGCCAGCAGCCTCCATAGCGGCCCCAACAATGAGCAGTTCTTC.

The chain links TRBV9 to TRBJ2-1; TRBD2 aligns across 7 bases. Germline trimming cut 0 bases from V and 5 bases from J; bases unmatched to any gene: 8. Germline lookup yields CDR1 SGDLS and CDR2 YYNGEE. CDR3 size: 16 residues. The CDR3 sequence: CASSVAGGLSNNEQFF. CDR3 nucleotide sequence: TGTGCCAGCAGCGTAGCTGGGGGACTATCTAACAATGAGCAGTTCTTC.

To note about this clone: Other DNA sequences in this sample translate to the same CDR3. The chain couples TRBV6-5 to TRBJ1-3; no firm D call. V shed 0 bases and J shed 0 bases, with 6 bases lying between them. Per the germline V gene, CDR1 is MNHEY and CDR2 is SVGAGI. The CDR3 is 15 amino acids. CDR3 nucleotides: TGTGCCAGCAGTTACTCGGGCTTCTCTGGAAACACCATATATTTT. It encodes CASSYSGFSGNTIYF.

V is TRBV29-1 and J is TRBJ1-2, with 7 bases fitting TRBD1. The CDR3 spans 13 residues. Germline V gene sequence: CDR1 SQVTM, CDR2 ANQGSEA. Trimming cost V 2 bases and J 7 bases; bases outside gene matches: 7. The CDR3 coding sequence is TGCAGCGTTGAAATGCAGGGGGTCTCTGGCTACACCTTC. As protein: CSVEMQGVSGYTF.

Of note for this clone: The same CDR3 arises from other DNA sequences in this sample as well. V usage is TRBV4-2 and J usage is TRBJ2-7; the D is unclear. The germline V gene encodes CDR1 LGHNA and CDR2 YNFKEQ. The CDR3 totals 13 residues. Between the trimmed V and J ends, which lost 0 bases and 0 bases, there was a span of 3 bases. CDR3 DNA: TGTGCCAGCAGCCAAGACCTCTCCTACGAGCAGTACTTC. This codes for CASSQDLSYEQYF.

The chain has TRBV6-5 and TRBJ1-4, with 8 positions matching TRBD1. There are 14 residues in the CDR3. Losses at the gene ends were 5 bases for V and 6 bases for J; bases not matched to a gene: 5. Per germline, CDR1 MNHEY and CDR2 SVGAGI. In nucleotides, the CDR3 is TGTGCCAGCAGTCTTGACAGGGGCGATGAAAAACTGTTTTTT. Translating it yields CASSLDRGDEKLFF.

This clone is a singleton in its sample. CDR3 coding DNA: TGTGCCAGCAGCGCCCACCTGACAGGGGAGGGCTACACCTTC. As protein: CASSAHLTGEGYTF. The rearrangement uses TRBV9 and TRBJ1-2, with 8 bases fitting TRBD1. Germline trimming cut 3 bases from V and 8 bases from J; bases unmatched to any gene: 9. Germline V lookup: CDR1 SGDLS, CDR2 YYNGEE. The CDR3 runs 14 residues. The full variable domain, with the rest looked up from reference TRBV9 and TRBJ1-2, is DSGVTQTPKHLITATGQRVTLRCSPRSGDLSVYWYQQSLDQGLQFLIQYYNGEERAKGNILERFSAQQFPDLHSELNLSSLELGDSALYFCASSAHLTGEGYTFGSGTRLTVV.

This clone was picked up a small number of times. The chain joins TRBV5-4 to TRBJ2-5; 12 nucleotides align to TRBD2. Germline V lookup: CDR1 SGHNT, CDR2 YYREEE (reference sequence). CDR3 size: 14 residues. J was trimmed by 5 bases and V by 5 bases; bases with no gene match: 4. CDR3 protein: CASSSSGGAETQYF. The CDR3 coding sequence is TGTGCCAGCAGTTCTAGCGGGGGGGCCGAGACCCAGTACTTC.

CDR3 sequence (DNA): TGTGCAACCCTAGCGGGACTAAGCACAGATACGCAGTATTTT. Translation gives CATLAGLSTDTQYF. The chain combines TRBV2 with TRBJ2-3; 9 bases fit TRBD2. Germline CDR1 reads SNHLY; CDR2 reads FYNNEI. CDR3 size: 14 residues.

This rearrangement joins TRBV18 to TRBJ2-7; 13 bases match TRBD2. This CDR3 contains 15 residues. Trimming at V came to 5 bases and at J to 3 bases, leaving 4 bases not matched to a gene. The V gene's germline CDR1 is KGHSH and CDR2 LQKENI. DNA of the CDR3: TGTGCCAGCTCAATCACTAGCGGGAGGGACTACGAGCAGTACTTC. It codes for CASSITSGRDYEQYF.

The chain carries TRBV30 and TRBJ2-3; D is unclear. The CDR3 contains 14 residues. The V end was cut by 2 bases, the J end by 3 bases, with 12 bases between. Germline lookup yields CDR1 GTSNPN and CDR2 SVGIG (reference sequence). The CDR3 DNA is TGTGCCTGGAGTCTTTCTCTGGGAACAGATACGCAGTATTTT. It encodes CAWSLSLGTDTQYF.

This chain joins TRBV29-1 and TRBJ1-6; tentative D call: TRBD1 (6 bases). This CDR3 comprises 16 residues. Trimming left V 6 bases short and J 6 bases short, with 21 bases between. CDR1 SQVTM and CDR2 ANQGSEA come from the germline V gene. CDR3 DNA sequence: TGCAGCGTGGGAAACAGGGCCTCGTTGACTAATTCACCCCTCCACTTT. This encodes CSVGNRASLTNSPLHF.